These 14 T cell receptor beta chains were all obtained from the same sample, sequenced in a study of read filtering for tumor transcriptome and immune sequencing. Molecular barcoded adaptors covering alpha/delta and beta/gamma chains were used on around 400 ng RNA. A single record per CDR3 protein comes from TCRdb applying MiXCR to the reads. The table lists tens of thousands of distinct CDR3 sequences, approximately 12% of them singletons, with roughly 15% in the top ten. Source material: a population of CD138-negative cells sorted from bone marrow. The receptors were gathered from a donor aged 40 or older with multiple myeloma.

This clonotype showed up many times. The CDR3 reads CASSPWDRGLDTQYF. The CDR3 nucleotides read TGTGCCAGTAGCCCTTGGGACAGGGGACTGGATACGCAGTATTTT. The chain joins TRBV19 to TRBJ2-3, with 10 bases that match TRBD1. With V trimmed by 6 bases and J by 6 bases, 9 bases remained unmatched. The CDR3 totals 15 residues. Looked up from germline, CDR1 is LNHDA and CDR2 is SQIVND (reference sequence). Full variable domain (outside the CDR3, taken from reference TRBV19 and TRBJ2-3): DGGITQSPKYLFRKEGQNVTLSCEQNLNHDAMYWYRQDPGQGLRLIYYSQIVNDFQKGDIAEGYSVSREKKESFPLTVTSAQKNPTAFYLCASSPWDRGLDTQYFGPGTRLTVL.

The count of this clonotype is one. A far larger clone lies a single base away; this is likely a read error. This likely comes from a read error, as the CDR3 has no conserved phenylalanine or tryptophan at its end. The chain is built from TRBV7-9 and TRBJ2-1; TRBD1 is a possible D gene (6 bases). V was pared by 5 bases and J by 10 bases, with 18 bases between. Per the germline V gene, CDR1 is SEHNR and CDR2 is FQNEAQ (reference sequence). The CDR3 extends over 14 amino acids. CDR3 sequence: CASSPRDKFFEQFL. CDR3 DNA sequence: TGTGCCAGCAGCCCCCGGGACAAGTTCTTCGAGCAGTTCCTC.

This clonotype was counted many times. The rearrangement joins TRBV7-9 to TRBJ1-5; D call uncertain. This CDR3 has 14 amino acids. CDR1 is SEHNR and CDR2 is FQNEAQ in the germline V gene (reference sequence). V shed 4 bases and J shed 3 bases, with 10 bases lying between them. DNA for the CDR3: TGTGCCAGCAGCTCTGACGGATACAATCAGCCCCAGCATTTT. It translates to CASSSDGYNQPQHF.

This clonotype was counted ten times or more. The chain is built from TRBV20-1 and TRBJ1-4; D gene uncertain. The CDR3 contains 12 residues. Germline CDR1 reads DFQATT; CDR2 reads SNEGSKA (reference sequence). Between the trimmed V and J ends, which lost 5 bases and 5 bases, there was a span of 9 bases. The chain's CDR3 is CSAGHRNEKLFF. CDR3 bases: TGCAGTGCTGGGCATAGGAATGAAAAACTGTTTTTT.

At least ten counts were recorded for this clonotype. The chain employs TRBV28 and TRBJ1-2; D unclear. Germline-derived CDR1 and CDR2 are MDHEN and SYDVKM. With 5 bases removed from V and 5 bases from J, the gap between germline ends came to 15 bases. This CDR3 comprises 14 residues. The CDR3 DNA sequence: TGTGCCAGCAGTCCTGCCCGGATCCCGTATGGCTACACCTTC. It encodes CASSPARIPYGYTF.

This clonotype has ten or more counts. This sequence joins TRBV28 and TRBJ1-1; D is undetermined. The germline CDR1 and CDR2 sequences are MDHEN and SYDVKM. CDR3 length: 14 amino acids. V lost 3 bases and J lost 6, with 14 bases in between. As DNA, the CDR3 is TGTGCCAGCAGTTTTACCGTAGGAGGGTCTGAAGCTTTCTTT. This translates into CASSFTVGGSEAFF.

A word on this clonotype: This may stem from a read error, because a much larger clone lies one nucleotide away. The chain joins TRBV7-9 to TRBJ1-3; TRBD1 aligns across 9 bases. This CDR3 has 16 amino acids. CDR1 is SEHNR, CDR2 FQNEAQ, per germline (reference sequence). Trimming cost V 5 bases and J 4 bases; bases outside gene matches: 9. CDR3 region: CASSTPGTGSGNTIYF. In nucleotides, the CDR3 is TGTGCCAGCAGCACCCCCGGGACAGGGTCAGGAAACACCATATATTTT.

This clonotype was seen many times. CDR3 sequence: CATSRGEGQGLSYNEQFF. The DNA for the CDR3 is TGTGCCACCAGCAGGGGGGAGGGACAGGGGCTATCCTACAATGAGCAGTTCTTC. The chain uses TRBV15 and TRBJ2-1; 10 positions agree with TRBD1. Germline V lookup: CDR1 LNHNV, CDR2 YYDKDF (reference sequence). The V segment lost 3 bases and the J segment 1 base; nucleotides outside the gene matches: 9. This CDR3 spans 18 amino acids.

The table lists this clonotype with many counts. V usage is TRBV20-1 and J usage is TRBJ2-3, with D unresolved. Trimming stripped 1 base from V and 0 bases from J, with 11 bases between. The CDR3 has 15 residues. Germline lookup yields CDR1 DFQATT and CDR2 SNEGSKA (reference sequence). Here the CDR3 DNA reads TGCAGTGCTAGAGGACGGATCTACAGCACAGATACGCAGTATTTT. Translated: CSARGRIYSTDTQYF.

Many counts were recorded for this clonotype. The chain uses TRBV27 and TRBJ2-3; D ambiguous. The CDR3 sequence is 11 residues long. V lost 7 bases and J 5 bases, leaving 7 bases between the germline ends. Looked up from germline, CDR1 is MNHEY and CDR2 is SMNVEV (reference sequence). The DNA for the CDR3 is TGTGCCAGCATCAAACGAGATACGCAGTATTTT. Its protein product is CASIKRDTQYF.

This clonotype has a count of ten or more. The rearrangement links TRBV5-1 to TRBJ2-7; 8 bases map to TRBD1. The CDR3 is 16 residues long. The J segment lost 7 bases and the V segment lost 0 bases, leaving 12 bases of the junction unmatched. CDR1 is SGHRS, CDR2 YFSETQ, per germline. The CDR3 region is CASSLVSSRGPREQYF. The CDR3 DNA reads as TGCGCCAGCAGCTTGGTTTCGTCCAGGGGGCCCCGGGAGCAGTACTTC.

In its sample, this clonotype was seen a few times. This could be a read error, since a much larger clone is one nucleotide away. This chain uses TRBV6-6 with TRBJ2-7, with 7 positions matching TRBD2. V trimming: 7 bases; J trimming: 3 bases; junction bases outside the gene matches: 9. Germline V lookup: CDR1 MNHNY, CDR2 SVGAGI (reference sequence). CDR3 length: 14 amino acids. Here the CDR3 reads CASKALRGVYEQYF. CDR3 DNA sequence: TGTGCCAGCAAGGCCTTACGGGGGGTCTACGAGCAGTACTTC.

This clonotype was found many times. The V call is TRBV4-1, the J call TRBJ2-1, with D uncertain. Germline V lookup: CDR1 MGHRA, CDR2 YSYEKL. V was pared by 4 bases and J by 0 bases, with 10 bases between. There are 15 residues in the CDR3. CDR3 region: CASSLTVSSYNEQFF. CDR3 coding DNA: TGCGCCAGCAGCCTGACGGTTAGCTCCTACAATGAGCAGTTCTTC.

In the case of this clonotype: This could be a read error, since a much larger clone is one nucleotide away. The chain is built from TRBV7-2 and TRBJ2-2; TRBD1 matches 7 bases. Trimming took 6 bases from V and 7 from J; bases not matched to a gene: 11. The CDR3 covers 15 residues. Germline assignment: CDR1 SGHTA and CDR2 FQGNSA. This CDR3 is CASRRQGDVIGELFF. In DNA form, the CDR3 reads TGTGCCAGCAGAAGACAGGGTGATGTTATCGGGGAGCTGTTTTTT.